A single sample gave rise to the 31 T cell receptor beta chains below, sequenced in a study of CD8+CD57+ T cells in acquired aplastic anemia. The TCR beta profiling, which covered VDJ combination and CDR3 sequence, was carried out using genomic DNA as the template. TCRdb passed the reads through MiXCR, listing each CDR3 protein once. The table has hundreds of thousands of distinct CDR3 sequences, about two thirds seen once. The sequencing sample was made of sorted CD4+, CD8+, or CD8+CD57+ T cells (not recorded which) from PBMCs. Receptor source: a human donor in good health, serving as a control.

Points on this clonotype: This CDR3 is missing its conserved last phenylalanine or tryptophan, likely due to a read error. Because the CDR3's place on the DNA is in doubt, the DNA is left out and the CDR3 is given as listed by TCRdb. The chain is built from TRBV7-6 and TRBJ2-1; the table's TRBD1 call for D was not verified on the DNA. The length of the CDR3 is 13 amino acids, counting both ends. Germline V gives CDR1 SGHVS, CDR2 FNYEAQ. CDR3 sequence: CASSAGRVTLFFG.

The chain couples TRBV7-9 to TRBJ2-1; D possibly matches TRBD1 or TRBD2 (6 bases each). Trimming shortened V by 5 bases and J by 7 bases, and 24 bases separated the two germline ends. This CDR3 comprises 17 residues. Germline CDR1 is SEHNR and CDR2 is FQNEAQ (reference sequence). In nucleotides, the CDR3 is TGTGCCAGCAGCAGAGGGCCAGGGCGGGACATTGTGAATGAGCAGTTCTTC. Protein: CASSRGPGRDIVNEQFF. Full variable domain (remainder filled in from reference TRBV7-9 and TRBJ2-1): DTGVSQNPRHKITKRGQNVTFRCDPISEHNRLYWYRQTLGQGPEFLTYFQNEAQLEKSRLLSDRFSAERPKGSFSTLEIQRTEQGDSAMYLCASSRGPGRDIVNEQFFGPGTRLTVL.

This clonotype has at least ten counts. CDR3 sequence: CATTEAFF. The CDR3, as DNA: TGTGCCACCACTGAAGCTTTCTTT. This chain connects TRBV12-3 or TRBV12-4 to TRBJ1-1, with unresolved D. Trimming removed 10 bases at V and 4 bases at J, with 1 base between. The CDR3 contains 8 residues.

This sequence joins TRBV7-3 and TRBJ2-5, with 11 bases identical to TRBD1. V was clipped by 4 bases and J by 3 bases; unmatched bases: 4. The CDR3 spans 15 residues. CDR1 and CDR2 from the germline V gene are SGHTA and FQGTGA. Here the CDR3 reads CASSSPGQGEETQYF. The CDR3 coding sequence is TGTGCCAGCAGCTCGCCGGGACAGGGGGAAGAGACCCAGTACTTC.

The sample holds one count of this clonotype. The chain combines TRBV20-1 with TRBJ1-6; D not resolved. V shed 0 bases and J shed 2 bases, with 8 bases lying between them. This CDR3 is 15 amino acids long. CDR1 DFQATT and CDR2 SNEGSKA come from the germline V gene (reference sequence). The CDR3 reads CSARDWATYNSPLHF. The CDR3 coding sequence is TGCAGTGCTAGAGATTGGGCCACCTATAATTCACCCCTCCACTTT.

This clonotype was observed at least ten times. The rearrangement uses TRBV30 and TRBJ2-1; D ambiguous. Germline V gene sequence: CDR1 GTSNPN, CDR2 SVGIG (reference sequence). This CDR3 region has 13 residues. With 0 bases removed from V and 6 bases from J, the gap between germline ends came to 9 bases. This CDR3 reads CAWSVNPVNEQFF. In nucleotides, the CDR3 is TGTGCCTGGAGTGTGAACCCGGTCAATGAGCAGTTCTTC.

This clonotype was seen a handful of times. V and J are TRBV2 and TRBJ1-2, with 9 bases lining up with TRBD1. V shed 2 bases and J 3 bases; nucleotides not matched to a gene: 13. In germline, CDR1 is SNHLY, CDR2 FYNNEI. The CDR3 has 18 amino acids. CDR3 protein: CASSESVWTGAVDYGYTF. Here the CDR3 DNA reads TGTGCCAGCAGTGAAAGTGTCTGGACAGGGGCAGTCGACTATGGCTACACCTTC.

The chain has TRBV11-2 and TRBJ2-7; D not resolved. This CDR3 comprises 15 residues. V shed 5 bases and J shed 3 bases, with 17 bases lying between them. Per germline, CDR1 SGHAT and CDR2 FQNNGV. CDR3 sequence: CASSPYSAMNYEQYF. CDR3 DNA: TGTGCCAGCAGCCCCTACAGCGCCATGAACTACGAGCAGTACTTC.

J is TRBJ1-6 and V is TRBV5-6; D is unresolved. The CDR3 is 13 amino acids. Germline loops: CDR1 SGHDT, CDR2 YYEEEE. The V gene lost 5 bases and the J gene lost 10 bases, with 13 bases spanning the gap. CDR3 sequence reads: CASSLNEISPLHF. CDR3 nucleotide sequence: TGTGCCAGCAGTCTCAATGAAATATCACCCCTCCACTTT.

To note about this clonotype: A junction boundary mismatches the germline segment, possibly from a read error. The chain has TRBV9 and TRBJ1-1, with a weak D call TRBD1 (6 bases). Germline lookup yields CDR1 SGDLS and CDR2 YYNGEE. This CDR3 contains 13 residues. The CDR3 DNA sequence: TGTGCCAGCAGCCAGGGGACTGCACAAGAAGCCCAGTTT. Protein sequence: CASSQGTAQEAQF.

V and J are TRBV25-1 and TRBJ1-1; no clear D. Germline V lookup: CDR1 MGHDK, CDR2 SYGVNS. This CDR3 is built from 14 residues. V was clipped by 4 bases and J by 1 base, with 10 bases between them. The CDR3 spells CASSVRAGNTEAFF. The CDR3 DNA reads TGTGCCAGCAGTGTCCGAGCCGGGAACACTGAAGCTTTCTTT.

The rearrangement joins TRBV6-6 to TRBJ2-1; D unclear. The germline V gene encodes CDR1 MNHNY and CDR2 SVGAGI (reference sequence). The CDR3 loop spans 17 amino acids. V was trimmed by 6 bases and J by 12 bases, leaving 30 bases between them. The CDR3 bases are TGTGCCAGCAGGTTACTAAGGGAAGGGATTACAAGTGGCGGGCAGTTCTTC. It translates to CASRLLREGITSGGQFF.

The rearrangement links TRBV12-3 or TRBV12-4 to TRBJ1-1; TRBD1 aligns across 8 bases. V lost 5 bases and J lost 6; bases outside the gene matches: 5. This CDR3 is 13 amino acids long. CDR3 amino acids: CASSTSGGPEAFF. The CDR3 region has the DNA TGTGCCAGCAGTACGTCAGGGGGCCCTGAAGCTTTCTTT.

The chain employs TRBV7-6 and TRBJ2-5; D may be TRBD2 (5 bases). The V end was cut by 5 bases, the J end by 5 bases, with 24 bases between. This CDR3 comprises 17 residues. Per the germline V gene, CDR1 is SGHVS and CDR2 is FNYEAQ. The CDR3 sequence: CASSPIIANTGEETQYF. CDR3 sequence (DNA): TGTGCCAGCAGCCCCATAATTGCGAACACCGGGGAGGAGACCCAGTACTTC.

This clonotype was detected many times. The rearrangement joins TRBV27 to TRBJ2-7; perhaps TRBD1 as D (6 bases). Germline V gene lookup returns CDR1 MNHEY and CDR2 SMNVEV (reference sequence). There are 14 residues in the CDR3. V was cut by 5 bases and J by 5 bases, with 16 bases left in between. The CDR3 loop reads CASSVNRVSDEQYF. For the CDR3, the DNA is TGTGCCAGCAGTGTAAACAGGGTTAGCGACGAGCAGTACTTC.

The chain carries TRBV9 and TRBJ2-3; a weak D match, TRBD1 (6 bases). This CDR3 is 16 amino acids long. Germline CDR1 is SGDLS and CDR2 is YYNGEE. V lost 1 base to trimming and J lost 10 bases, with 22 bases between them. This chain's CDR3 is CASSVFPNQGPQAQYF. CDR3 nucleotide sequence: TGTGCCAGCAGCGTATTTCCCAACCAGGGGCCCCAAGCGCAGTATTTT. Based on the CDR3 plus reference TRBV9 and TRBJ2-3, the full variable domain is DSGVTQTPKHLITATGQRVTLRCSPRSGDLSVYWYQQSLDQGLQFLIQYYNGEERAKGNILERFSAQQFPDLHSELNLSSLELGDSALYFCASSVFPNQGPQAQYFGPGTRLTVL.

This chain connects TRBV24-1 to TRBJ2-7; 7 nucleotides line up with TRBD1. J lost 2 bases, V lost 9 bases, and 6 bases had no gene match. CDR3 length: 13 amino acids. CDR1 is KGHDR and CDR2 is SFDVKD in the germline V gene. CDR3 sequence reads: CATHTGVAYEQYF. The CDR3 coding sequence is TGTGCCACCCACACAGGGGTTGCCTACGAGCAGTACTTC.

This clonotype was counted a few times. The chain recombines TRBV19 with TRBJ1-5; D unresolved. The CDR3 extends over 13 amino acids. Germline CDR1 reads LNHDA; CDR2 reads SQIVND (reference sequence). V lost 5 bases to trimming and J lost 5 bases, with 10 bases between them. The CDR3 region has the DNA TGTGCCAGTAGTGGACCGGGATATCAGCCCCAGCATTTT. This gives the protein CASSGPGYQPQHF. Full variable domain (outside the CDR3, taken from reference TRBV19 and TRBJ1-5): DGGITQSPKYLFRKEGQNVTLSCEQNLNHDAMYWYRQDPGQGLRLIYYSQIVNDFQKGDIAEGYSVSREKKESFPLTVTSAQKNPTAFYLCASSGPGYQPQHFGDGTRLSIL.

Concerning this clonotype: Germline is not matched at one junction end, which may reflect a read error. This chain uses TRBV6-5 with TRBJ1-5; D call uncertain. Germline CDR1 and CDR2: MNHEY and SVGAGI. This CDR3 has 13 residues. CDR3 in amino acids: CASSDERDQSQHF. CDR3 DNA: TGTGCCAGCAGTGACGAACGTGATCAGTCCCAGCATTTT.

The chain joins TRBV25-1 to TRBJ1-5; D is perhaps TRBD1 (6 bases). The ends were cut back, 3 bases at V and 3 bases at J, with 12 bases in the middle. The CDR3 contains 15 residues. Germline CDR1 MGHDK, CDR2 SYGVNS. CDR3 loop: CASSDQGGVNQPQHF. Here the CDR3 DNA reads TGTGCCAGCAGTGATCAAGGGGGGGTCAATCAGCCCCAGCATTTT. The variable domain in full, with the rest retrieved from reference TRBV25-1 and TRBJ1-5, is EADIYQTPRYLVIGTGKKITLECSQTMGHDKMYWYQQDPGMELHLIHYSYGVNSTEKGDLSSESTVSRIRTEHFPLTLESARPSHTSQYLCASSDQGGVNQPQHFGDGTRLSIL.

V is TRBV7-9 and J is TRBJ1-2; D is unclear. CDR1 and CDR2 (germline): SEHNR, FQNEAQ (reference sequence). The V and J ends lost 1 base and 7 bases respectively, with 22 bases between them. This CDR3 comprises 17 residues. CDR3: CASSLVSTGEQFFGYTF. The CDR3 DNA sequence: TGTGCCAGCAGCTTAGTCAGCACCGGGGAGCAGTTTTTTGGCTACACCTTC.

The rearrangement joins TRBV5-1 to TRBJ1-1; D possibly corresponds to TRBD1 (5 bases). V was cut by 4 bases and J by 3 bases, with 16 bases left in between. The V gene's germline CDR1 is SGHRS and CDR2 YFSETQ. The length of the CDR3 is 15 residues. DNA of the CDR3: TGCGCCAGCAGCGGAGGGACGGAGTCTTACACTGAAGCTTTCTTT. Translating gives CASSGGTESYTEAFF. Full variable domain (outside the CDR3, taken from reference TRBV5-1 and TRBJ1-1): KAGVTQTPRYLIKTRGQQVTLSCSPISGHRSVSWYQQTPGQGLQFLFEYFSETQRNKGNFPGRFSGRQFSNSRSEMNVSTLELGDSALYLCASSGGTESYTEAFFGQGTRLTVV.

This clonotype was counted many times. CDR3: CASSLARGGARNQPQHF. Written as DNA, the CDR3 is TGTGCCAGCAGTTTGGCCCGAGGGGGGGCTCGCAATCAGCCCCAGCATTTT. The chain links TRBV6-5 to TRBJ1-5, with D perhaps matching TRBD1 (6 bases). V lost 4 bases and J lost 2, with 18 bases in between. The CDR3 totals 17 residues. Germline lookup yields CDR1 MNHEY and CDR2 SVGAGI.

About this clonotype itself: Likely a read error: the CDR3 ends without its conserved phenylalanine or tryptophan. Because the CDR3's place on the DNA is in doubt, the DNA is left out and the CDR3 is given as listed by TCRdb. The V and J genes are TRBV29-1 and TRBJ1-3; TRBD1, the table's D call, lacks a check against the DNA. The CDR3 has 15 amino acids, counting both end residues. Germline CDR1 and CDR2: SQVTM and ANQGSEA. CDR3: CSVEGHGKSGTFLYY.

Turning to this clonotype: Its ends do not fully match the called genes, so a read error is possible. For the CDR3, the DNA is TGTGCCAGCAGCCAAGTGAGCGGGGGGGCTTACGAGCAGTTC. Amino acid sequence: CASSQVSGGAYEQF. This sequence joins TRBV2 and TRBJ1-2, with D possibly being TRBD1 (6 bases). Per the germline V gene, CDR1 is SNHLY and CDR2 is FYNNEI. The CDR3 runs to 14 residues.

Regarding this clonotype: The junction shows a germline mismatch at one end, possibly a read error. The genes are TRBV7-2 and TRBJ1-4; D might be TRBD1 (5 bases). The CDR3 spans 14 residues. Germline V gene lookup returns CDR1 SGHTA and CDR2 FQGNSA. CDR3 nucleotides: TGTGCCAGCAGCTCCGATCCAGTAGGGGCATTACTGTGTTTT. Its protein product is CASSSDPVGALLCF.

Notes on this clonotype: This likely comes from a read error, as the CDR3 has no conserved phenylalanine or tryptophan at its end. The limits of the CDR3 on the DNA are not certain, so only TCRdb's listed CDR3 is given. The chain is built from TRBV24-1 and TRBJ2-1; TRBD1 is the table's D call and was not checked against the DNA. Both ends counted, the CDR3 spans 12 residues. CDR1 is KGHDR, CDR2 SFDVKD, per germline. The CDR3 reads CATGGQVNEQSC.

The V gene is TRBV9, the J gene TRBJ2-7; 8 positions agree with TRBD1. Germline CDR1 is SGDLS and CDR2 is YYNGEE. The CDR3 extends over 13 amino acids. The CDR3 region has the DNA TGTGCCAGCAGCTTTGAGACAGGGGTGAGAGGCTATGTC. Its protein is CASSFETGVRGYV.

This rearrangement joins TRBV5-4 to TRBJ2-5; D is unresolved. CDR1 SGHNT and CDR2 YYREEE come from the germline V gene (reference sequence). Trimming shortened V by 0 bases and J by 5 bases, and 8 bases separated the two germline ends. The CDR3 extends over 13 amino acids. CDR3 coding DNA: TGTGCCAGCAGCTTGGACTCCGCGGAGACCCAGTACTTC. It is translated as CASSLDSAETQYF.

The V gene is TRBV9, the J gene TRBJ2-1; D not resolved. V lost 4 bases and J lost 2, with 19 bases in between. The germline CDR1 and CDR2 sequences are SGDLS and YYNGEE. This CDR3 contains 17 residues. The CDR3 loop reads CASSPRSGSGTYNEQFF. The CDR3 coding sequence is TGTGCCAGCAGCCCCCGTAGTGGTAGTGGGACCTACAATGAGCAGTTCTTC.

This clonotype was seen just once. The junction and the germline gene differ at one end; a read error may be behind it. The rearrangement joins TRBV6-1 to TRBJ1-3; D is unclear. This CDR3 has 12 amino acids. CDR1 is MNHNS and CDR2 is SASEGT in the germline V gene. The CDR3 sequence: CATDLTGNTIYF. In DNA form, the CDR3 reads TGTGCCACGGACCTAACTGGGAACACCATATATTTT.